A single sample is the source of the 29 T cell receptor beta chains below, sequenced in a study of shared clonotypes between healthy human individuals. Profiled with immunoSEQ multiplex PCR; TCRdb holds only in-frame clones, not every one. The profile covers fewer than 650,000 clones, with roughly 79% appearing a single time and about 11% taken by the ten largest. The specimen sequenced was PBMCs. All receptors come from a woman between 35 and 50 years old in good health. Some clones in this sample may be carry-over from other donors' samples.

The V gene is TRBV6-6, the J gene TRBJ2-1; 7 nucleotides align to TRBD1. Germline CDR1 MNHNY, CDR2 SVGAGI (reference sequence). This CDR3 has 16 amino acids. V lost 6 bases to trimming and J lost 8 bases; unmatched junction nucleotides: 16. The CDR3 coding sequence is TGTGCCAGCAGCCTTGGACAGGATGGGTTTGGTGATGAGCAGTTCTTC. It translates to CASSLGQDGFGDEQFF.

Details on this clone: A read error is the likely source, as a far larger clone sits one nucleotide away. The sample carries other DNA sequences with the same CDR3. The rearrangement uses TRBV30 and TRBJ1-1, with D possibly being TRBD1 (6 bases). The CDR3 has 14 amino acids. From germline, CDR1 is GTSNPN and CDR2 SVGIG (reference sequence). Trimming took off 3 bases at V and 3 bases at J, with 14 bases between the two ends. The DNA of the CDR3 is TGTGCCTGGAGCCACAGGGACGGGGACACTGAAGCTTTCTTT. Translating it yields CAWSHRDGDTEAFF.

The genes are TRBV10-3 and TRBJ1-3, with D possibly TRBD1 on 6 matching bases. Germline-derived CDR1 and CDR2 are ENHRY and SYGVKD. CDR3 length equals 16 residues. Trimming cost V 4 bases and J 0 bases, with 13 bases left between them. CDR3 coding DNA: TGTGCCATCAGTGGGACTCGGGACACCTCTGGAAACACCATATATTTT. This translates into CAISGTRDTSGNTIYF.

This chain links TRBV2 with TRBJ2-1, with D hard to call. Germline V gene data show CDR1 as SNHLY and CDR2 as FYNNEI. The CDR3 spans 11 residues. Trimming shortened V by 6 bases and J by 8 bases, and 8 bases separated the two germline ends. This chain's CDR3 is CASRSVDEQFF. The CDR3 DNA follows: TGTGCCAGCAGATCGGTCGATGAGCAGTTCTTC.

The genes are TRBV6-1 and TRBJ2-2; 8 nucleotides align to TRBD2. The germline V gene encodes CDR1 MNHNS and CDR2 SASEGT. The CDR3 sequence is 17 residues long. Trimming took 1 base from V and 8 from J; bases not matched to a gene: 12. CDR3: CASSEVLGLGAAGELFF. The DNA for the CDR3 is TGTGCCAGCAGTGAAGTTTTGGGACTAGGGGCAGCGGGGGAGCTGTTTTTT.

The chain has TRBV29-1 and TRBJ2-3, with D perhaps TRBD2 (6 bases). CDR3 length: 13 residues. Germline CDR1 reads SQVTM; CDR2 reads ANQGSEA. The CDR3 loop reads CAGSYTSTDTQYF. Here the CDR3 DNA reads TGCGCGGGAAGCTACACTAGCACAGATACGCAGTATTTT.

This clone was picked up many times. The V call is TRBV5-1, the J call TRBJ2-7; 10 bases fit TRBD2. This CDR3 region has 16 residues. J lost 3 bases, V lost 4 bases, and 10 bases had no gene match. CDR1 and CDR2 (germline): SGHRS, YFSETQ. The CDR3 here is CASSDPLAGENYEQYF. Here the CDR3 DNA reads TGCGCCAGCAGCGATCCCCTAGCGGGAGAAAACTACGAGCAGTACTTC.

The chain couples TRBV5-4 to TRBJ2-3; D gene unclear. The CDR3 contains 11 residues. Germline-derived CDR1 and CDR2 are SGHNT and YYREEE (reference sequence). V shed 5 bases and J shed 5 bases, with 6 bases lying between them. CDR3: CASRWKDTQYF. The CDR3 DNA follows: TGTGCCAGCAGGTGGAAAGATACGCAGTATTTT.

This clone was observed a few times. This chain connects TRBV7-8 to TRBJ1-2; a weak D match, TRBD1 (5 bases). Germline CDR1 and CDR2: SGHVS and FQNEAQ. This CDR3 has 14 residues. Deletions cut 4 bases from V and 1 base from J, with 10 bases between. Here the CDR3 DNA reads TGTGCCAGCAGCTCGCCAGGGATTAACTATGGCTACACCTTC. Translated, it gives CASSSPGINYGYTF.

The chain uses TRBV30 and TRBJ1-2, with 7 bases identical to TRBD1. Germline V gives CDR1 GTSNPN, CDR2 SVGIG (reference sequence). V was clipped by 4 bases and J by 7 bases; unmatched bases: 9. The CDR3 is 13 residues long. CDR3 protein: CAWIRGRGPGYTF. The DNA for the CDR3 is TGTGCCTGGATTCGCGGTAGGGGGCCTGGCTACACCTTC.

The rearrangement joins TRBV11-2 to TRBJ2-1, with 7 nucleotides matching TRBD2. J gave up 8 bases and V 2 bases, and 15 bases lay outside the gene matches. In germline, CDR1 is SGHAT, CDR2 FQNNGV. The CDR3 extends over 17 amino acids. The CDR3 DNA sequence: TGTGCCAGCAGCTTAAGGGTTGCGGGAGTTTGGATCGATGAGCAGTTCTTC. Its translation: CASSLRVAGVWIDEQFF. The full variable domain, completed using reference TRBV11-2 and TRBJ2-1, is EAGVAQSPRYKIIEKRQSVAFWCNPISGHATLYWYQQILGQGPKLLIQFQNNGVVDDSQLPKDRFSAERLKGVDSTLKIQPAKLEDSAVYLCASSLRVAGVWIDEQFFGPGTRLTVL.

The CDR3 sequence is CASREGGYTDTQYF. The CDR3 DNA sequence: TGTGCCAGCAGGGAGGGCGGCTACACAGATACGCAGTATTTT. This chain uses TRBV6-1 with TRBJ2-3; D might be TRBD2 (6 bases). The V gene lost 6 bases and the J gene lost 2 bases, with 12 bases spanning the gap. From germline, CDR1 is MNHNS and CDR2 SASEGT. CDR3 size: 14 residues.

Only a few counts were recorded for this clone. The CDR3 DNA follows: TGCGCCAGCAGGCCGGGACCGGACACTGAAGCTTTCTTT. Amino acids: CASRPGPDTEAFF. The chain uses TRBV5-1 and TRBJ1-1; a possible D gene is TRBD1 (5 bases). From germline, CDR1 is SGHRS and CDR2 YFSETQ. Trimming took 5 bases from V and 3 from J, leaving 11 bases between them. This CDR3 comprises 13 residues.

The chain uses TRBV7-9 and TRBJ2-7; TRBD2 matches 13 bases. V shed 4 bases, J shed 7 bases, and the junction held 7 bases outside the gene matches. This CDR3 comprises 15 residues. Germline V gives CDR1 SEHNR, CDR2 FQNEAQ (reference sequence). The CDR3 sequence: CASSYRTSGRSEQYF. The CDR3, as DNA: TGTGCCAGCAGCTACCGGACTAGCGGGAGAAGTGAGCAGTACTTC.

The chain couples TRBV6-6 to TRBJ2-3; TRBD1 aligns across 10 bases. CDR1 and CDR2 (germline): MNHNY, SVGAGI (reference sequence). The CDR3 length is 14 residues. Trimming took 6 bases from V and 5 from J; bases not matched to a gene: 5. In nucleotides, the CDR3 is TGTGCCAGCAGGCGACAGGGGGCAGAAGATACGCAGTATTTT. It codes for CASRRQGAEDTQYF.

CDR3 bases: TGTGCCAGCAGCCCGGACCAAAACAATGAGCAGTTCTTC. Its protein is CASSPDQNNEQFF. The chain combines TRBV7-8 with TRBJ2-1; D is uncertain. Germline-derived CDR1 and CDR2 are SGHVS and FQNEAQ. The CDR3 covers 13 residues. The V and J ends lost 5 bases and 5 bases respectively, with 10 bases between them.

This clone was observed a few times. CDR3 DNA: TGTGCCATAAGAGAGCCGGGACAGGGCTACAATGAGCAGTTCTTC. It codes for CAIREPGQGYNEQFF. The chain links TRBV10-3 to TRBJ2-1; 9 positions match TRBD1. The CDR3 extends over 15 amino acids. Trimming removed 9 bases from V and 3 bases from J; junction bases left unmatched: 9. The germline CDR1 and CDR2 sequences are ENHRY and SYGVKD.

CDR3 bases: TGTGCCAGCAGCATCTCCGGGACTGTGGAGACCCAGTACTTC. Residues: CASSISGTVETQYF. The V and J genes are TRBV5-4 and TRBJ2-5, with a possible D match to TRBD2 (6 bases). This CDR3 comprises 14 residues. Germline CDR1 SGHNT, CDR2 YYREEE (reference sequence). Trimming left V 4 bases short and J 5 bases short, with 15 bases between.

This chain uses TRBV6-1 with TRBJ2-5; 7 nucleotides line up with TRBD1. The CDR3 consists of 14 residues. The J segment lost 1 base and the V segment lost 6 bases, leaving 5 bases of the junction unmatched. Germline loops: CDR1 MNHNS, CDR2 SASEGT. CDR3 in amino acids: CASSRDRPQETQYF. CDR3 nucleotides: TGTGCCAGCAGCCGGGACAGACCCCAAGAGACCCAGTACTTC.

Regarding this clone: This sample includes further DNA sequences coding for the same CDR3. CDR3 residues: CASSLVVSNQPQHF. As DNA, the CDR3 is TGTGCCAGCAGCTTAGTCGTCAGCAATCAGCCCCAGCATTTT. The chain recombines TRBV7-2 with TRBJ1-5; D is unresolved. CDR1 and CDR2 (germline): SGHTA, FQGNSA. V was clipped by 1 base and J by 1 base, with 5 bases between them. This CDR3 is built from 14 residues.

The gene calls are TRBV19 and TRBJ2-1; weak D call: TRBD1 (7 bases). V lost 3 bases to trimming and J lost 9 bases, with 18 bases between them. The CDR3 is 15 residues long. Germline CDR1 and CDR2: LNHDA and SQIVND (reference sequence). CDR3: CASSISQGGKGEQFF. Written as DNA, the CDR3 is TGTGCCAGTAGTATTTCTCAGGGGGGAAAGGGTGAGCAGTTCTTC.

This chain uses TRBV27 with TRBJ2-7; a weak D match, TRBD2 (6 bases). From germline, CDR1 is MNHEY and CDR2 SMNVEV (reference sequence). This CDR3 has 11 residues. V dropped 4 bases and J dropped 7 bases, with 8 bases sitting between them. The CDR3 protein is CASSWAGEQYF. The CDR3 DNA is TGTGCCAGCAGTTGGGCGGGGGAGCAGTACTTC.

The rearrangement joins TRBV6-5 to TRBJ2-3; D may be TRBD1 or TRBD2 (5 bases each). CDR3 length: 14 amino acids. Germline V gene data show CDR1 as MNHEY and CDR2 as SVGAGI. Trimming removed 2 bases at V and 1 base at J, with 7 bases between. The CDR3 protein is CASSYRDRTDTQYF. The CDR3 DNA follows: TGTGCCAGCAGTTACCGGGACCGCACAGATACGCAGTATTTT.

This rearrangement joins TRBV18 to TRBJ2-7; unclear D gene. The CDR3 loop spans 13 amino acids. V was clipped by 3 bases and J by 1 base, with 7 bases between them. The germline V gene encodes CDR1 KGHSH and CDR2 LQKENI. Here the CDR3 reads CASSPNLSYEQYF. CDR3 DNA: TGTGCCAGCTCACCCAACTTATCCTACGAGCAGTACTTC. The full variable domain, with the rest looked up from reference TRBV18 and TRBJ2-7, is NAGVMQNPRHLVRRRGQEARLRCSPMKGHSHVYWYRQLPEEGLKFMVYLQKENIIDESGMPKERFSAEFPKEGPSILRIQQVVRGDSAAYFCASSPNLSYEQYFGPGTRLTVT.

In DNA form, the CDR3 reads TGTGCCAGTAGTTCTGTCGAGCTGTTTTTT. Its protein is CASSSVELFF. This rearrangement joins TRBV19 to TRBJ2-2; D gene unclear. CDR3 length: 10 residues. Trimming pared 5 bases from V and 11 bases from J, leaving 6 bases between. Germline loops: CDR1 LNHDA, CDR2 SQIVND (reference sequence).

The chain employs TRBV10-2 and TRBJ2-5; D remains unclear. This CDR3 contains 12 residues. V was pared by 2 bases and J by 5 bases, with 6 bases between. Per germline, CDR1 WSHSY and CDR2 SAAADI. The chain's CDR3 is CASSEGRETQYF. The CDR3, as DNA: TGCGCCAGCAGTGAGGGTCGCGAGACCCAGTACTTC.

V and J are TRBV18 and TRBJ1-1; D is ambiguous. Trimming took off 3 bases at V and 7 bases at J, with 12 bases between the two ends. CDR1 and CDR2 from the germline V gene are KGHSH and LQKENI. The CDR3 sequence is 13 residues long. For the CDR3, the DNA is TGTGCCAGCTCACCTCAGGAGGGTAATGAAGCTTTCTTT. This sequence encodes CASSPQEGNEAFF.

This chain joins TRBV5-1 and TRBJ2-7; D is undetermined. This CDR3 contains 16 residues. V lost 2 bases and J 0 bases, leaving 15 bases between the germline ends. In germline, CDR1 is SGHRS, CDR2 YFSETQ. CDR3 loop: CASSFAPPTGSYEQYF. DNA of the CDR3: TGCGCCAGCAGCTTCGCTCCCCCGACCGGCTCCTACGAGCAGTACTTC.

As to this clone: Without the conserved terminal phenylalanine or tryptophan, this CDR3 likely stems from a read error. This sequence joins TRBV29-1 and TRBJ2-7; 7 positions agree with TRBD1. V lost 4 bases to trimming and J lost 7 bases; unmatched junction nucleotides: 10. The CDR3 loop spans 13 amino acids. Germline V CDR1 and CDR2: SQVTM, ANQGSEA. The CDR3 spells CSVVDPTGTEQYL. The CDR3 nucleotides are TGCAGCGTTGTTGACCCGACAGGGACGGAGCAGTACCTC.